This entry describes one T cell receptor beta chain. What it binds is not known. Naive CD4+ T cells were purified with Tregs depleted by CD25. Whole-study results and caveats: In terms of TCR gene usage, tumor memory CD4+ T cells clustered together with blood and lymph node memory CD4+ cells, as well as with lymph node naive CD4+ cells. Tumor Tregs overlapped most with tumor, then blood, naive CD4+ cells.

Germline-derived CDR1 and CDR2 are MNHNS and SASEGT. V was cut by 6 bases and J by 5 bases, with 12 bases left in between. This CDR3 region has 13 residues. Full-length variable regions came from constant-region reverse primers plus semi-nested Nested Universal Primer A PCR. TCRdb processed the 5' RACE reads anew with MiXCR; each CDR3 protein has one entry. Here the sample spans 4,000 to 6,500 distinct CDR3 sequences, about two thirds being singletons. The TCR originated in a female donor with breast cancer. The sample was naive CD4+ T cells sorted from blood. Subset of the sample: naive CD4+ T cells, CD4+CD45RA+CD25-. The rearrangement joins TRBV6-1 to TRBJ2-3, with D perhaps TRBD1 (6 bases). DNA of the CDR3: TGTGCCAGCAGATGGGGGCAAGAAGATACGCAGTATTTT. It encodes CASRWGQEDTQYF.